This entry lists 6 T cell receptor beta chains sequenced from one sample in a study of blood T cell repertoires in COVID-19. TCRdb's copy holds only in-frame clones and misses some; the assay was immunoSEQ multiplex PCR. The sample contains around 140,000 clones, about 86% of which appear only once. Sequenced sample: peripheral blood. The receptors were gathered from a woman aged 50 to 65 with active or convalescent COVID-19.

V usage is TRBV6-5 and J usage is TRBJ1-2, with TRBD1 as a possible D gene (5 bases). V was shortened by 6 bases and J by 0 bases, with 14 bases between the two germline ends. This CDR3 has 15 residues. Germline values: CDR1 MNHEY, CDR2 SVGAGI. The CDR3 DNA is TGTGCCAGCAGCTTAAACGGGGGAGCTAACTATGGCTACACCTTC. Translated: CASSLNGGANYGYTF.

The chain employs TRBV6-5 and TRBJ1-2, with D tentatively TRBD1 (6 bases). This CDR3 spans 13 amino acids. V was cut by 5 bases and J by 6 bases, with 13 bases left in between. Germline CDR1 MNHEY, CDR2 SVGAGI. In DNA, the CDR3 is TGTGCCAGCAGTACAAACAGGGTTAATGGCTACACCTTC. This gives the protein CASSTNRVNGYTF.

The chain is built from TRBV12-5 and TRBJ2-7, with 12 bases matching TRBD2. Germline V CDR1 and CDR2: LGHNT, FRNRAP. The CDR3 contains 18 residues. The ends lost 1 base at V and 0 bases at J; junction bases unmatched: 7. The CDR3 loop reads CASGLGLAGAFYSYEQYF. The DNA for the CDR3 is TGTGCTAGTGGTTTGGGACTAGCGGGGGCCTTTTACTCCTACGAGCAGTACTTC.

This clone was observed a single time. This CDR3 reads CASSTHGTGGTEAFF. DNA of the CDR3: TGTGCCAGCAGCACGCACGGGACAGGGGGAACTGAAGCTTTCTTT. This rearrangement joins TRBV7-9 to TRBJ1-1; TRBD1 agrees at 11 bases. Per the germline V gene, CDR1 is SEHNR and CDR2 is FQNEAQ (reference sequence). J was trimmed by 5 bases and V by 5 bases; bases with no gene match: 7. The CDR3 has 15 amino acids.

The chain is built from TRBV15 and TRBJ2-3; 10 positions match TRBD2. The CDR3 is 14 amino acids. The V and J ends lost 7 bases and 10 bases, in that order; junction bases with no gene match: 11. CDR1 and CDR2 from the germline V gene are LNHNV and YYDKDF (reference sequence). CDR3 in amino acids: CATKGLAGEGAQYF. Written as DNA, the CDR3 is TGTGCCACCAAAGGCCTAGCGGGGGAGGGGGCGCAGTATTTT.

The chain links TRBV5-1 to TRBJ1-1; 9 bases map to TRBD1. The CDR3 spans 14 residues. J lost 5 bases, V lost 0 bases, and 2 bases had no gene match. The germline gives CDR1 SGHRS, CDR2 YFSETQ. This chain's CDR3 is CASSLDRGLTEAFF. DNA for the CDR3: TGCGCCAGCAGCTTGGACAGGGGGCTTACTGAAGCTTTCTTT.